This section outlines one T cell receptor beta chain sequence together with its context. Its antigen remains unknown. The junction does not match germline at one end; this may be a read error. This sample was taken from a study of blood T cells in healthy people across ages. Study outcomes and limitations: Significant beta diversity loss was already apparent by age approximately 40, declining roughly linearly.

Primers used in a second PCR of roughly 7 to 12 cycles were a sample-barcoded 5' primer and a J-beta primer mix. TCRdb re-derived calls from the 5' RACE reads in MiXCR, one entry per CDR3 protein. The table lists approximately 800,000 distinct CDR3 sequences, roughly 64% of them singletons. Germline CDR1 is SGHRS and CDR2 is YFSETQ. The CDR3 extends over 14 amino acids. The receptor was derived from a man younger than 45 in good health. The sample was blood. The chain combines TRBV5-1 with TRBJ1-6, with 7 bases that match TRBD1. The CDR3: CASSLGQNNSPLHF. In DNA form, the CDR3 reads TGTGCCAGCAGCTTGGGACAGAACAATTCACCCCTCCACTTT.